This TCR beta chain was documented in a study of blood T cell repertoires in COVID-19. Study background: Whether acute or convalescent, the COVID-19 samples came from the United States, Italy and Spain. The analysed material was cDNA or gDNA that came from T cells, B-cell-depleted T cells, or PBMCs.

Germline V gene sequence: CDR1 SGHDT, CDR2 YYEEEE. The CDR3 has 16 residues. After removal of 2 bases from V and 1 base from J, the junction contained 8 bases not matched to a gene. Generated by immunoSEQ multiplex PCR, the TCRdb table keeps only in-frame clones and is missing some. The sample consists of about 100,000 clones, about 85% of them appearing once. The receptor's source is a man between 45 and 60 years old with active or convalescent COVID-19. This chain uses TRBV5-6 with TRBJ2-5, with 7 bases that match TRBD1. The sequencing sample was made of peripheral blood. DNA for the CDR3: TGTGCCAGCAGCTTCGTAATGGGACAGACCCAAGAGACCCAGTACTTC. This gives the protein CASSFVMGQTQETQYF.